This T cell receptor (beta chain) emerged from a study of blood T cell repertoires in COVID-19 (dated by TCRdb to about 2020). In the study overall: Samples from collaborators originated in the United States, Italy and Spain and spanned both the acute and convalescent phases of COVID-19. Where available, HLA class I and class II types were obtained from metadata supplied by the sample provider rather than from assay-based typing. The material from the prospective study consisted of cDNA or gDNA derived from T cells, B-cell-depleted T cells, or PBMCs. The sample metadata nearly always contained a de-identified subject ID, COVID-19 status, age in years and sex. The repertoires were released in a freely available public database intended as a resource for research on the immune response to SARS-CoV-2. The samples were drawn from the first 160 participants of the ongoing ImmuneRACE study and from 1,254 subjects provided by 6 global collaborators. Deeply sampled blood TCRbeta repertoires from subjects exposed to, actively infected with, or recovered from COVID-19 were included in the dataset. Overall study results and their limits: The quantity of clinical and demographic metadata differed by source and by participant and was supplied without curation.

TCRbeta CDR3 regions were amplified from genomic DNA by means of the immunoSEQ Assay, a bias-controlled multiplex PCR. Per the original workflow: Nucleated cell counts per sample were estimated from amplification of reference gene primers within the assay. Sequence reads were collapsed and filtered to measure the absolute abundance of every unique TCRbeta CDR3 rearrangement. For each sample, productive Simpson clonality was calculated as the square root of Simpson's diversity index across productive rearrangements. TCRdb stores this immuneACCESS table with in-frame sequences only. Part of the clones is absent; in the studies checked, under half of the shortfall reflects unresolved V genes, and no reason is known for the rest. V, J and clone size reflect that table, while D and trimming were determined from the DNA. The sample table holds 300,000 to 400,000 clones, of which about 90% were seen once. The top ten hold around 3.5% of the sample.

Another Seattle source contributed samples from volunteer blood donors who had recovered from COVID-19. Whole blood was collected in K2EDTA tubes by collaborating institutions according to the institutions' own protocols. For TCRbeta analysis, collaborators shipped samples in one of three forms: frozen whole blood, isolated PBMCs, or DNA extracted from either of those sample types. The germline V gene (reference sequence) yields GTSNPN for CDR1 and SVGIG for CDR2. Its CDR3 holds 14 amino acids, cysteine through phenylalanine. Only the CDR3 region is kept as DNA, spanning 42 bases read in frame from base 1. V loses 5 bases at its end and J loses 4 bases; junction bases beyond the gene matches: 4. On this clone itself: This clone's antigen is unknown. No much larger clonotype is one base removed from it; base qualities were not supplied.

The sequence is built from TRBV30 and TRBJ2-2, and TRBD1 aligns with 10 junction nucleotides. Specimen: peripheral blood. The source of this sequence is a woman under 30 who had recovered from COVID-19. CDR3 protein: CAWGRTGGTGELFF. The DNA is TGTGCCTGGGGAAGGACAGGGGGCACCGGGGAGCTGTTTTTT.